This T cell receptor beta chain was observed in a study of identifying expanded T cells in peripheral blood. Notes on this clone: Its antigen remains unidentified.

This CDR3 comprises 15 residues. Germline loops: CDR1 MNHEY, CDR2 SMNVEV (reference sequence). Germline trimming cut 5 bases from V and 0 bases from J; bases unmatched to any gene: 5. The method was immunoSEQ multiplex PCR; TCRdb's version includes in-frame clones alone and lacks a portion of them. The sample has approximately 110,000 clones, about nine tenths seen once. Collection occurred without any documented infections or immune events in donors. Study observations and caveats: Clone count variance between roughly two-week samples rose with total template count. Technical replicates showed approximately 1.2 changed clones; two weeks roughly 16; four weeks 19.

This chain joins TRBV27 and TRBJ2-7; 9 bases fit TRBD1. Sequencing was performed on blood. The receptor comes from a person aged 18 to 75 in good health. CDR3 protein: CASSPRTGVSYEQYF. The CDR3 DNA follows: TGTGCCAGCAGTCCTAGGACAGGGGTCTCCTACGAGCAGTACTTC.